One and the same sample provided the 30 T cell receptor beta chains below, sequenced in a study of T cells in Graves' hyperthyroidism and ophthalmopathy. Amplification targeted TCR beta CDR3 regions from RNA transcripts. Using the HTBI primer set, a first-round RT-PCR was run on the TCR CDR3. TCRdb reprocessed the multiplex PCR reads with MiXCR, giving one entry per CDR3 protein. The sample has 490,000 or so distinct CDR3 sequences, around a fifth seen once. The specimen sequenced was blood. These receptors all come from a woman aged 70-85 years with Graves' ophthalmopathy.

This clonotype was picked up a small number of times. The V gene is TRBV12-3 or TRBV12-4, the J gene TRBJ2-4, with TRBD2 matching over 11 bases. The CDR3 totals 15 residues. V lost 5 bases, J lost 5 bases, and 5 bases stayed unmatched. The CDR3 here is CASSKGLAEENIQYF. The CDR3 DNA is TGTGCCAGCAGTAAGGGACTAGCGGAGGAAAACATTCAGTACTTC.

The genes are TRBV6-2 or TRBV6-3 and TRBJ2-1; D ambiguous. The V gene's germline CDR1 is MNHEY and CDR2 SVGEGT. V was clipped by 5 bases and J by 10 bases, with 12 bases between them. This CDR3 is built from 12 residues. The CDR3 DNA is TGTGCCAGCAGTGAAGCCAGATCCGAGCAGTTCTTC. This codes for CASSEARSEQFF.

This clonotype was observed a handful of times. This CDR3 is CASSKSQGYNTEAFF. DNA for the CDR3: TGTGCCAGCAGCAAATCACAGGGGTATAACACTGAAGCTTTCTTT. The V call is TRBV11-2, the J call TRBJ1-1; TRBD1 agrees at 7 bases. Germline V gives CDR1 SGHAT, CDR2 FQNNGV. The CDR3 contains 15 residues. V lost 5 bases and J lost 2; bases outside the gene matches: 8.

Ten or more counts support this clonotype. The rearrangement links TRBV6-5 to TRBJ2-1; D perhaps matches TRBD2 (6 bases). This CDR3 comprises 16 residues. CDR1 is MNHEY, CDR2 SVGAGI, per germline. V dropped 0 bases and J dropped 9 bases, with 18 bases sitting between them. CDR3: CASSYSGWGERSEQFF. For the CDR3, the DNA is TGTGCCAGCAGTTACTCCGGTTGGGGGGAGCGGAGTGAGCAGTTCTTC.

This clonotype appeared many times. The rearrangement joins TRBV29-1 to TRBJ2-2; weak D call: TRBD2 (5 bases). The V and J ends lost 6 bases and 1 base respectively, with 12 bases between them. The CDR3 runs 14 residues. Germline-derived CDR1 and CDR2 are SQVTM and ANQGSEA. In nucleotides, the CDR3 is TGCAGCGTGGCCCACCGGGAGAACACCGGGGAGCTGTTTTTT. This codes for CSVAHRENTGELFF.

In the case of this clonotype: Since a much larger clone is just one base distant, this may be a read error. The V call is TRBV12-3 or TRBV12-4, the J call TRBJ2-7; D gene ambiguous. The CDR3 length is 12 residues. Trimming removed 8 bases at V and 3 bases at J, with 11 bases between. CDR3 residues: CASRQLSYEQYF. The CDR3 DNA reads TGTGCCAGCCGCCAGTTGAGCTACGAGCAGTACTTC.

This sequence joins TRBV7-2 and TRBJ1-2; D not certain. Trimming took off 5 bases at V and 3 bases at J, with 10 bases between the two ends. Germline CDR1 and CDR2: SGHTA and FQGNSA. The CDR3 is 13 amino acids. CDR3 nucleotide sequence: TGTGCCAGCAGCGAACGTTGGGACTATGGCTACACCTTC. It specifies CASSERWDYGYTF.

This clonotype was found many times. The V gene is TRBV6-1, the J gene TRBJ2-5; tentative D call: TRBD2 (5 bases). V was shortened by 7 bases and J by 4 bases, with 13 bases between the two germline ends. Germline V CDR1 and CDR2: MNHNS, SASEGT. The CDR3 length is 13 residues. Written as DNA, the CDR3 is TGTGCCAGCACGAGCGGCTCACTAGAGACCCAGTACTTC. This sequence encodes CASTSGSLETQYF.

This clonotype came up a few times. The chain employs TRBV7-2 and TRBJ1-2; 7 nucleotides match TRBD1. The CDR3 consists of 15 residues. The junction had 9 bases not matched to a gene; V was cut back by 4 bases and J by 4 bases. CDR1 and CDR2 (germline): SGHTA, FQGNSA. Written as DNA, the CDR3 is TGTGCCAGCAGCTCAGGGGGGGCGGGTGGCTATGGCTACACCTTC. Protein sequence: CASSSGGAGGYGYTF.

A few counts support this clonotype. This chain connects TRBV15 to TRBJ2-5; a possible D gene is TRBD2 (7 bases). CDR1 is LNHNV, CDR2 YYDKDF, per germline (reference sequence). CDR3 length equals 17 residues. V lost 0 bases and J 4 bases, leaving 18 bases between the germline ends. In DNA form, the CDR3 reads TGTGCCACCAGCAGAGAAGAGGCAGGGGAGGGTGGAGAGACCCAGTACTTC. Its translation: CATSREEAGEGGETQYF.

This clonotype was seen repeatedly, ten times or more. The genes are TRBV11-2 and TRBJ2-7, with D maybe TRBD1 (6 bases). V was shortened by 4 bases and J by 2 bases, with 15 bases between the two germline ends. The length of the CDR3 is 15 residues. Looked up from germline, CDR1 is SGHAT and CDR2 is FQNNGV. The CDR3 DNA reads TGTGCCAGCAGCTCATCCGGGACAAGACCCTACGAGCAGTACTTC. It encodes CASSSSGTRPYEQYF.

The rearrangement uses TRBV3-1 and TRBJ1-3; D unclear. Germline values: CDR1 LGHDT, CDR2 YNNKEL (reference sequence). V was shortened by 0 bases and J by 4 bases, with 16 bases between the two germline ends. This CDR3 region has 17 residues. This chain's CDR3 is CASSQDTSLIGGNTIYF. The CDR3 region has the DNA TGTGCCAGCAGCCAAGATACGTCCCTCATAGGGGGAAACACCATATATTTT.

The rearrangement links TRBV5-5 to TRBJ1-1, with D unclear. The ends were cut back, 0 bases at V and 1 base at J, with 13 bases in the middle. Germline-derived CDR1 and CDR2 are SGHKS and YYEKEE (reference sequence). This CDR3 comprises 16 residues. CDR3 coding DNA: TGTGCCAGCAGCTTGGGTCCACCCCCCACGAACACTGAAGCTTTCTTT. Translation gives CASSLGPPPTNTEAFF.

The CDR3 reads CASSPRWGLDKNIQYF. The CDR3 DNA reads TGTGCCAGCTCACCACGTTGGGGGCTGGACAAAAACATTCAGTACTTC. The V and J genes are TRBV18 and TRBJ2-4; possible D gene TRBD1, 6 bases. V lost 1 base and J lost 3, with 13 bases in between. Looked up from germline, CDR1 is KGHSH and CDR2 is LQKENI. The CDR3 spans 16 residues.

The chain couples TRBV11-3 to TRBJ2-5; TRBD2 might be the D (5 bases). The CDR3 runs 13 residues. V lost 5 bases and J 3 bases, leaving 10 bases between the germline ends. Looked up from germline, CDR1 is SGHNT and CDR2 is YENEEA. The CDR3 region has the DNA TGTGCCAGCAGCCACGGGGATAAAGAGACCCAGTACTTC. Amino acid sequence: CASSHGDKETQYF.

This clonotype occurred many times. The gene calls are TRBV28 and TRBJ1-1; D not resolved. This CDR3 has 14 residues. The germline gives CDR1 MDHEN, CDR2 SYDVKM. The V and J ends lost 1 base and 1 base respectively, with 7 bases between them. CDR3 nucleotide sequence: TGTGCCAGCAGTTTATTTTTAGCGAACACTGAAGCTTTCTTT. As protein: CASSLFLANTEAFF.

This clonotype was recorded a few times. The rearrangement joins TRBV28 to TRBJ1-5; D remains unclear. Germline assignment: CDR1 MDHEN and CDR2 SYDVKM. V was shortened by 4 bases and J by 0 bases, with 13 bases between the two germline ends. This CDR3 is 16 amino acids long. CDR3 protein: CASSSRSPYSNQPQHF. The CDR3 bases are TGTGCCAGCAGTTCCCGCTCCCCCTATAGCAATCAGCCCCAGCATTTT.

The rearrangement uses TRBV6-2 or TRBV6-3 and TRBJ2-1; tentative D call: TRBD1 (5 bases). The CDR3 totals 12 residues. Germline V gene data show CDR1 as MNHEY and CDR2 as SVGEGT. The V end lost 6 bases, the J end lost 10 bases, and 13 bases lay between the germline ends. In DNA, the CDR3 is TGTGCCAGCAGCCCTAACAGACAGGAGCAGTTCTTC. Protein sequence: CASSPNRQEQFF.

CDR3 loop: CASSQDWSITDTQYF. In nucleotides, the CDR3 is TGCGCCAGCAGCCAAGACTGGTCCATCACAGATACGCAGTATTTT. This rearrangement joins TRBV4-1 to TRBJ2-3; no clear D gene. The V end lost 0 bases, the J end lost 2 bases, and 9 bases lay between the germline ends. Germline-derived CDR1 and CDR2 are MGHRA and YSYEKL. The CDR3 totals 15 residues.

This clonotype was seen repeatedly, ten times or more. V and J are TRBV20-1 and TRBJ2-7, with TRBD2 identical over 8 bases. Trimming at V came to 3 bases and at J to 6 bases, leaving 4 bases not matched to a gene. The germline CDR1 and CDR2 sequences are DFQATT and SNEGSKA (reference sequence). This CDR3 spans 12 amino acids. The CDR3 DNA is TGCAGTGCTAGTGGGACTAGTAGCGAGCAGTACTTC. Protein: CSASGTSSEQYF.

This clonotype occurred many times. The chain has TRBV20-1 and TRBJ2-3, with D hard to call. V was cut by 3 bases and J by 0 bases, with 13 bases left in between. Looked up from germline, CDR1 is DFQATT and CDR2 is SNEGSKA (reference sequence). CDR3 length equals 15 residues. The CDR3 coding sequence is TGCAGTGCTAGTGTCTCCCTTACTAGCACAGATACGCAGTATTTT. This translates into CSASVSLTSTDTQYF.

Here the CDR3 reads CASSQAAGTANTGELFF. CDR3 coding DNA: TGCGCCAGCAGCCAAGCTGCTGGGACAGCGAACACCGGGGAGCTGTTTTTT. The chain links TRBV5-1 to TRBJ2-2; 7 bases are shared with TRBD1. CDR3 length: 17 residues. CDR1 SGHRS and CDR2 YFSETQ come from the germline V gene. V shed 4 bases and J 0 bases; nucleotides not matched to a gene: 9.

This clonotype was recorded at least ten times. The chain carries TRBV7-6 and TRBJ2-3; TRBD2 matches 7 bases. The junction had 4 bases not matched to a gene; V was cut back by 4 bases and J by 0 bases. CDR1 is SGHVS, CDR2 FNYEAQ, per germline. The CDR3 is made up of 15 amino acids. This chain's CDR3 is CASSYSSGSTDTQYF. CDR3 in DNA: TGTGCCAGCAGCTATTCTAGCGGTAGCACAGATACGCAGTATTTT.

This clonotype was observed at least ten times. This rearrangement joins TRBV11-2 to TRBJ2-1; D remains unclear. From germline, CDR1 is SGHAT and CDR2 FQNNGV. Trimming took 5 bases from V and 0 from J, leaving 11 bases between them. There are 15 residues in the CDR3. CDR3 sequence: CASSLDLSSYNEQFF. Here the CDR3 DNA reads TGTGCCAGCAGCCTCGATTTGAGCTCCTACAATGAGCAGTTCTTC.

In this sample, this clonotype turned up once. The chain recombines TRBV11-3 with TRBJ2-1, with TRBD2 as a possible D gene (7 bases). CDR3 length equals 15 residues. Trimming removed 5 bases at V and 5 bases at J, with 16 bases between. The germline V gene has CDR1 SGHNT and CDR2 YENEEA. In DNA form, the CDR3 reads TGTGCCAGCAGCGGCGGAGGGGGGGGCCACAATGAGCAGTTCTTC. Its translation is CASSGGGGGHNEQFF.

The J gene is TRBJ2-1, the V gene TRBV5-4; 11 bases match TRBD2. The CDR3 runs 16 residues. Germline values: CDR1 SGHNT, CDR2 YYREEE (reference sequence). V gave up 4 bases and J gave up 8 bases; unmatched junction bases: 11. CDR3 in amino acids: CASSHELAGVSHEQFF. DNA for the CDR3: TGTGCCAGCAGCCATGAACTAGCGGGAGTAAGCCATGAGCAGTTCTTC.

This clonotype was seen a few times. J is TRBJ1-1 and V is TRBV28; unclear D gene. V was cut by 7 bases and J by 2 bases, with 8 bases left in between. CDR3 size: 12 residues. Germline V gene data show CDR1 as MDHEN and CDR2 as SYDVKM. The CDR3 coding sequence is TGTGCCAGCAACGCCCGTAACACTGAAGCTTTCTTT. It is translated as CASNARNTEAFF. The whole variable domain, remainder taken from reference TRBV28 and TRBJ1-1, is DVKVTQSSRYLVKRTGEKVFLECVQDMDHENMFWYRQDPGLGLRLIYFSYDVKMKEKGDIPEGYSVSREKKERFSLILESASTNQTSMYLCASNARNTEAFFGQGTRLTVV.

In its sample, this clonotype was seen a few times. The rearrangement joins TRBV6-4 to TRBJ1-1; possible D gene TRBD1, 5 bases. Germline assignment: CDR1 MRHNA and CDR2 SNTAGT. This CDR3 has 13 residues. Trimming took 10 bases from V and 0 from J, leaving 12 bases between them. CDR3 DNA: TGTGCCACGAGACAGACTTTGAACACTGAAGCTTTCTTT. It is translated as CATRQTLNTEAFF.

The gene calls are TRBV20-1 and TRBJ2-3, with D perhaps matching TRBD2 (6 bases). There are 14 residues in the CDR3. Looked up from germline, CDR1 is DFQATT and CDR2 is SNEGSKA (reference sequence). Trimming removed 1 base at V and 2 bases at J, with 10 bases between. CDR3 sequence (DNA): TGCAGTGCTAGAGGCGGGGAAAACACAGATACGCAGTATTTT. Amino acid sequence: CSARGGENTDTQYF.

V gene TRBV10-2 combines with J gene TRBJ2-7; 11 nucleotides agree with TRBD2. In germline, CDR1 is WSHSY, CDR2 SAAADI. The CDR3 extends over 16 amino acids. Trimming at V came to 8 bases and at J to 2 bases, leaving 11 bases not matched to a gene. CDR3 loop: CASGIPSGRSTYEQYF. The CDR3 region has the DNA TGCGCCAGCGGAATACCTAGCGGGAGGTCGACCTACGAGCAGTACTTC.